Listed below are T cell receptor beta chains from one sample, sequenced in a study of T-cell memory formation after mild COVID-19. TCRdb used MiXCR to reprocess the 5' RACE reads, holding one entry per CDR3 protein. The top ten hold about 29% of the sample, which has over 130,000 distinct CDR3 sequences, 11% to 15% seen once. Material: PBMCs or a T cell subset sorted from them (not recorded which). The origin of the receptors is an adult woman who had mild COVID-19 (a few samples of this study predate the infection). Cell type and time point are not known. Both conserved end residues are part of each CDR3. The D gene is left open where the match is weak. Only part of the rows carry a size: once, few, many, or a class if the clone is expanded.

cdr3_nt: TGCAGCGTCGCCGGGGGGGCAGCAGGGGCCAACGTCCTGACTTTC
cdr3_aa: CSVAGGAAGANVLTF
clone_size: NA
v_call: TRBV29-1
j_call: TRBJ2-6
d_call: TRBD2

cdr3_nt: TGTGCCAGCAGCTTTTTCACGGGGTCAGAGACCCAGTACTTC
cdr3_aa: CASSFFTGSETQYF
clone_size: NA
v_call: TRBV11-2
j_call: TRBJ2-5
d_call: NA

cdr3_nt: TGTGCCAGCAGCTCGGTCCAAGGACGGACTGAAGCTTTCTTT
cdr3_aa: CASSSVQGRTEAFF
clone_size: few
v_call: TRBV7-9
j_call: TRBJ1-1
d_call: NA

cdr3_nt: TGCGCCAGCAGCCAAGATGGCAGACTAGCGGGAAACTACGAGCAGTACTTC
cdr3_aa: CASSQDGRLAGNYEQYF
clone_size: few
v_call: TRBV4-3
j_call: TRBJ2-7
d_call: TRBD2

cdr3_nt: TGTGCCAGCAGTTGGGCGCCGGCGCCTGGCAATGAGCAGTTCTTC
cdr3_aa: CASSWAPAPGNEQFF
clone_size: few
v_call: TRBV12-3/TRBV12-4
j_call: TRBJ2-1
d_call: NA

cdr3_nt: TGTGCCAGCAGTACCCGACAGGGGGCAGATGGCTACACCTTC
cdr3_aa: CASSTRQGADGYTF
clone_size: few
v_call: TRBV6-5
j_call: TRBJ1-2
d_call: TRBD1

cdr3_nt: TGCGCCAGCAGCCCTCCAGGCACCGGGGAGCTGTTTTTT
cdr3_aa: CASSPPGTGELFF
clone_size: many
v_call: TRBV4-1
j_call: TRBJ2-2
d_call: NA

cdr3_nt: TGTGCCAGCAGTGATAGGCCGGGACTAGCGGCTCACAATGAGCAGTTCTTC
cdr3_aa: CASSDRPGLAAHNEQFF
clone_size: NA
v_call: TRBV6-1
j_call: TRBJ2-1
d_call: TRBD2

cdr3_nt: TGTGCCAGCAGCGCTACTCAGTTTGGATGGGGGTTCCCAGATACGCAGTATTTT
cdr3_aa: CASSATQFGWGFPDTQYF
clone_size: NA
v_call: TRBV9
j_call: TRBJ2-3
d_call: NA

cdr3_nt: TGTGCCAGCAGCACAGATACGCAGTATTTT
cdr3_aa: CASSTDTQYF
clone_size: few
v_call: TRBV12-3/TRBV12-4
j_call: TRBJ2-3
d_call: NA

cdr3_nt: TGTGCCAGCAGTTTATGGCCGACCGGGCCCCCTGAAGCTTTCTTT
cdr3_aa: CASSLWPTGPPEAFF
clone_size: NA
v_call: TRBV12-3/TRBV12-4
j_call: TRBJ1-1
d_call: NA

cdr3_nt: TGTGCCAGTAGAGACACCGGGGAGCTGTTTTTT
cdr3_aa: CASRDTGELFF
clone_size: many
v_call: TRBV19
j_call: TRBJ2-2
d_call: NA

cdr3_nt: TGTGCCTGGAGTTGGCTCGGCCCTCAAGAGACCCAGTACTTC
cdr3_aa: CAWSWLGPQETQYF
clone_size: NA
v_call: TRBV30
j_call: TRBJ2-5
d_call: NA

cdr3_nt: TGTGCCTGGAGTGTTGGCTTAGGGAACACTGAAGCTTTCTTT
cdr3_aa: CAWSVGLGNTEAFF
clone_size: NA
v_call: TRBV30
j_call: TRBJ1-1
d_call: NA

cdr3_nt: TGTGCCAGCAGCAAAGCGGCACTAGCGGAATACGAGCAGTACTTC
cdr3_aa: CASSKAALAEYEQYF
clone_size: many
v_call: TRBV21-1
j_call: TRBJ2-7
d_call: NA

cdr3_nt: TGTGCCAGCAGTTACTCGGGTCAGACCTACGAGCAGTACTTC
cdr3_aa: CASSYSGQTYEQYF
clone_size: NA
v_call: TRBV6-5
j_call: TRBJ2-7
d_call: NA

cdr3_nt: TGTGCCAGCAGTCCGATCCCGGGCAGGGCTGAGGTCGGTGGAGCTTTCTTT
cdr3_aa: CASSPIPGRAEVGGAFF
clone_size: few
v_call: TRBV27
j_call: TRBJ1-1
d_call: NA

cdr3_nt: TGTGCCAGTAGTACAACTAGCGGGAGGTACAATGAGCAGTTCTTC
cdr3_aa: CASSTTSGRYNEQFF
clone_size: few
v_call: TRBV19
j_call: TRBJ2-1
d_call: TRBD2

cdr3_nt: TGTGCCAGCAGTGGGGGACTAGCGGGAGTAGTAGGAGAGACCCAGTACTTC
cdr3_aa: CASSGGLAGVVGETQYF
clone_size: many
v_call: TRBV12-3/TRBV12-4
j_call: TRBJ2-5
d_call: TRBD2

cdr3_nt: TGTGCCACCAGTGATTCCCCATATTTGAACACCGGGGAGCTGTTTTTT
cdr3_aa: CATSDSPYLNTGELFF
clone_size: NA
v_call: TRBV24-1
j_call: TRBJ2-2
d_call: NA

cdr3_nt: TGTGCCAGCAGCGTCCCCGGGACTAGCGGGAGATGTTGCACAGATACGCAGTATTTT
cdr3_aa: CASSVPGTSGRCCTDTQYF
clone_size: many
v_call: TRBV21-1
j_call: TRBJ2-3
d_call: NA

cdr3_nt: TGTGCCAGCAGCGTTGGGACAGGGAATCAGCCCCAGCATTTT
cdr3_aa: CASSVGTGNQPQHF
clone_size: few
v_call: TRBV9
j_call: TRBJ1-5
d_call: TRBD1

cdr3_nt: TGTGCCAGCAGCGAGTACAGGGCCAGCTCCTACAATGAGCAGTTCTTC
cdr3_aa: CASSEYRASSYNEQFF
clone_size: many
v_call: TRBV7-9
j_call: TRBJ2-1
d_call: NA

cdr3_nt: TGTGCCAGCAGCTTAGTAACGGGACCCTACGAGCAGTACTTC
cdr3_aa: CASSLVTGPYEQYF
clone_size: NA
v_call: TRBV7-8
j_call: TRBJ2-7
d_call: NA

cdr3_nt: TGTGCCAGCAGCCCGCAGGGTCTCATCGCCTACGAGCAGTACTTC
cdr3_aa: CASSPQGLIAYEQYF
clone_size: NA
v_call: TRBV12-3/TRBV12-4
j_call: TRBJ2-7
d_call: NA